Below, 4 T cell receptor beta chains from the same sample are listed, as sequenced in a study of tumor and adjacent non-tumor tissue in lung cancer (dated by TCRdb to between 2018 and 2020). Receptor libraries were prepared by multiplex PCR. Sequencer: Illumina HiSeq 2500. TCRbeta libraries were constructed through three rounds of nested PCR with primers (Table S4) according to protocols adapted from ARM-PCR. The public reads were reanalyzed by TCRdb: fastp trimming at Q25, MiXCR alignment, in-frame beta chains only. CDR3 protein sequences are deduplicated, and each keeps its most common genes and DNA. Present in this sample are 100,000 to 150,000 distinct CDR3 sequences, around three fifths of which were seen just once. The top ten hold around 13% of the sample. RNA was extracted from bulk unsorted tissue and checked for quality with a NanoDrop ND-1000 and an Agilent 2100. The specimen sequenced was lung tumor tissue. The receptors derive from a man under 40 with non-small cell lung cancer.

The sample holds a few counts of this clonotype. A read error may produce the germline difference seen at one junction end. J is TRBJ1-2 and V is TRBV11-2; D is possibly TRBD1 (6 bases). Per the germline V gene, CDR1 is SGHAT and CDR2 is FQNNGV. This CDR3 is 14 amino acids long. The CDR3 loop reads CSSSLASGARGYTF. The CDR3 DNA sequence: TGTTCCAGCAGCTTAGCCTCAGGGGCGAGGGGCTACACCTTC. Looking up the rest from reference TRBV11-2 and TRBJ1-2 gives the full variable domain: EAGVAQSPRYKIIEKRQSVAFWCNPISGHATLYWYQQILGQGPKLLIQFQNNGVVDDSQLPKDRFSAERLKGVDSTLKIQPAKLEDSAVYLCSSSLASGARGYTFGSGTRLTVV.

This sequence joins TRBV10-3 and TRBJ1-6; possibly TRBD1 for D (5 bases). Deletions cut 7 bases from V and 0 bases from J, with 10 bases between. Germline V CDR1 and CDR2: ENHRY, SYGVKD. There are 15 residues in the CDR3. The CDR3 DNA reads as TGTGCCATCAACCCGGACACCTCCTATAATTCACCCCTCCACTTT. As protein: CAINPDTSYNSPLHF.

Remarks on this clonotype: A much bigger clone sits one base away, suggesting this may be a read error. The chain is built from TRBV24-1 and TRBJ2-1; D is possibly TRBD1 or TRBD2 (5 bases each). CDR1 and CDR2 (germline): KGHDR, SFDVKD. The length of the CDR3 is 15 residues. V was clipped by 5 bases and J by 1 base, with 11 bases between them. DNA of the CDR3: TGTGCCACCAGTGTAGGGGAGACTTCCTACAATGAGCAGTTCTTC. It is translated as CATSVGETSYNEQFF.

A word on this clonotype: One end of the junction fails to match germline, which may point to a read error. The chain joins TRBV11-2 to TRBJ2-2; TRBD2 matches 10 bases. Germline V gene sequence: CDR1 SGHAT, CDR2 FQNNGV. The CDR3 runs to 17 residues. The CDR3 sequence is CTSSTHPGTSDTGELFF. CDR3 nucleotide sequence: TGTACCAGCAGCACCCATCCCGGGACTAGCGATACCGGGGAGCTGTTTTTT.